The 21 T cell receptor beta chains reported below all come from one sample, sequenced in a study of shared clonotypes between healthy human individuals. Using immunoSEQ multiplex PCR, the repertoire was profiled, and TCRdb retains in-frame clones only, with some absent. The data contain approximately 100,000 clones, about 72% of them singletons. The sequenced sample consisted of memory CD8+ T cells sorted from blood. Subset: CD45RO+ cells pooled with CCR7-negative TemRA cells. These receptors were obtained from a woman in her thirties in good health.

The sample holds a few counts of this clone. The chain links TRBV28 to TRBJ2-7; 8 bases match TRBD2. Per germline, CDR1 MDHEN and CDR2 SYDVKM. The CDR3 spans 16 residues. Germline trimming cut 1 base from V and 6 bases from J; bases unmatched to any gene: 11. DNA of the CDR3: TGTGCCAGCAGTTTATTTCGCCAGGGACTAGTCGCCGAGCAGTACTTC. Protein sequence: CASSLFRQGLVAEQYF.

This rearrangement joins TRBV5-6 to TRBJ2-2; the match to TRBD2 covers 7 bases. Per the germline V gene, CDR1 is SGHDT and CDR2 is YYEEEE. J gave up 8 bases and V 2 bases, and 18 bases lay outside the gene matches. The CDR3 is 18 residues long. CDR3 nucleotide sequence: TGTGCCAGCAGCTTCGGACCGGGACTAAAATTGACCGCGGGGGAGCTGTTTTTT. It encodes CASSFGPGLKLTAGELFF. Using reference TRBV5-6 and TRBJ2-2 for the parts outside the CDR3, the full variable domain is DAGVTQSPTHLIKTRGQQVTLRCSPKSGHDTVSWYQQALGQGPQFIFQYYEEEERQRGNFPDRFSGHQFPNYSSELNVNALLLGDSALYLCASSFGPGLKLTAGELFFGEGSRLTVL.

This clone has only a few counts. At the DNA level, this CDR3 is encoded by other sequences in the same sample as well. The V call is TRBV5-1, the J call TRBJ1-5; 9 bases match TRBD1. The J segment lost 5 bases and the V segment lost 0 bases, leaving 0 bases of the junction unmatched. Germline CDR1 is SGHRS and CDR2 is YFSETQ. CDR3 length equals 14 residues. DNA for the CDR3: TGCGCCAGCAGCTTGGGACAGGGGGATCAGCCCCAGCATTTT. Translated, it gives CASSLGQGDQPQHF. The full variable domain, its missing parts supplied by reference TRBV5-1 and TRBJ1-5, is KAGVTQTPRYLIKTRGQQVTLSCSPISGHRSVSWYQQTPGQGLQFLFEYFSETQRNKGNFPGRFSGRQFSNSRSEMNVSTLELGDSALYLCASSLGQGDQPQHFGDGTRLSIL.

This clone was counted between two and nine times. The chain couples TRBV4-1 to TRBJ2-7, with TRBD2 matching 8 bases. CDR1 MGHRA and CDR2 YSYEKL come from the germline V gene. Trimming at V came to 3 bases and at J to 2 bases, leaving 9 bases not matched to a gene. CDR3 length: 16 amino acids. The CDR3 spells CASSQEHPGLAYEQYF. The CDR3 DNA follows: TGCGCCAGCAGCCAGGAGCATCCGGGACTAGCCTACGAGCAGTACTTC.

V and J are TRBV18 and TRBJ1-5, with a tentative D call TRBD1 (5 bases). This CDR3 comprises 14 residues. Germline lookup yields CDR1 KGHSH and CDR2 LQKENI. V was clipped by 4 bases and J by 7 bases, with 14 bases between them. The CDR3 nucleotides read TGTGCCAGCTCACGAAGGCAGGGTGACCAGCCCCAGCATTTT. Translation: CASSRRQGDQPQHF. Drawing the rest from reference TRBV18 and TRBJ1-5, the complete variable domain is NAGVMQNPRHLVRRRGQEARLRCSPMKGHSHVYWYRQLPEEGLKFMVYLQKENIIDESGMPKERFSAEFPKEGPSILRIQQVVRGDSAAYFCASSRRQGDQPQHFGDGTRLSIL.

This clone was recorded a few times. The V call is TRBV5-1, the J call TRBJ2-3; no reliable D call. V gave up 0 bases and J gave up 6 bases, with 17 bases separating them. CDR3 length equals 16 residues. Germline V gene lookup returns CDR1 SGHRS and CDR2 YFSETQ. The CDR3 loop is CASSLAIGPAGDTQYF. The CDR3, as DNA: TGCGCCAGCAGCTTGGCCATAGGACCCGCTGGCGATACGCAGTATTTT. The full variable domain, with the rest looked up from reference TRBV5-1 and TRBJ2-3, is KAGVTQTPRYLIKTRGQQVTLSCSPISGHRSVSWYQQTPGQGLQFLFEYFSETQRNKGNFPGRFSGRQFSNSRSEMNVSTLELGDSALYLCASSLAIGPAGDTQYFGPGTRLTVL.

This clone was seen at least ten times. This sequence joins TRBV4-2 and TRBJ2-1; D is perhaps TRBD2 (5 bases). The CDR3 covers 14 residues. The germline gives CDR1 LGHNA, CDR2 YNFKEQ. V was clipped by 0 bases and J by 9 bases, with 12 bases between them. CDR3 sequence (DNA): TGTGCCAGCAGCCAAGAAACGGGAACGGGTGAGCAGTTCTTC. Its protein is CASSQETGTGEQFF.

Regarding this clone: With a far larger clone one base away, a read error is the likely cause. This specimen includes other DNA sequences encoding the same CDR3. The rearrangement links TRBV7-9 to TRBJ2-7; D gene unclear. V lost 4 bases, J lost 3 bases, and 10 bases lay in between. Germline CDR1 is SEHNR and CDR2 is FQNEAQ (reference sequence). This CDR3 contains 13 residues. The CDR3 protein is CASSSGPNYEQYF. The CDR3, as DNA: TGTGCCAGCAGCTCAGGACCGAACTACGAGCAGTACTTC.

The rearrangement joins TRBV2 to TRBJ1-6; a possible D gene is TRBD1 (5 bases). From germline, CDR1 is SNHLY and CDR2 FYNNEI. The V end was cut by 8 bases, the J end by 7 bases, with 12 bases between. The CDR3 covers 13 residues. CDR3 sequence (DNA): TGTGCCAGCTTAGCAGGGACCAATTCACCCCTCCACTTT. This gives the protein CASLAGTNSPLHF.

The chain combines TRBV25-1 with TRBJ2-1; D is uncertain. This CDR3 comprises 17 residues. Germline assignment: CDR1 MGHDK and CDR2 SYGVNS. V lost 2 bases to trimming and J lost 2 bases, with 16 bases between them. As DNA, the CDR3 is TGTGCCAGCAGTGAAGGGCTGGGGTCGGCTCCCTACAATGAGCAGTTCTTC. Translated: CASSEGLGSAPYNEQFF. The whole variable domain, remainder taken from reference TRBV25-1 and TRBJ2-1, is EADIYQTPRYLVIGTGKKITLECSQTMGHDKMYWYQQDPGMELHLIHYSYGVNSTEKGDLSSESTVSRIRTEHFPLTLESARPSHTSQYLCASSEGLGSAPYNEQFFGPGTRLTVL.

The chain couples TRBV28 to TRBJ1-1; D call uncertain. The germline CDR1 and CDR2 sequences are MDHEN and SYDVKM. CDR3 size: 14 residues. V gave up 4 bases and J gave up 7 bases, with 16 bases separating them. In nucleotides, the CDR3 is TGTGCCAGCAGTTCCGCAGGAGGTGGCGGTGAAGCTTTCTTT. It translates to CASSSAGGGGEAFF.

This chain uses TRBV29-1 with TRBJ2-5, with TRBD2 as a possible D gene (5 bases). The end of the DNA aligns better with TRBJ2-7, so the J call may be wrong. The germline gives CDR1 SQVTM, CDR2 ANQGSEA. This CDR3 is built from 16 residues. CDR3 nucleotides: TGCAGCGTTGAAGGACCGGGAAGCCAACCCCCCTACGAGCAGTACTTC. The encoded protein is CSVEGPGSQPPYEQYF.

This clone turned up a few times. The J gene is TRBJ2-5, the V gene TRBV9; TRBD2 matches at 10 bases. The germline CDR1 and CDR2 sequences are SGDLS and YYNGEE. The CDR3 contains 16 residues. V trimming: 0 bases; J trimming: 9 bases; junction bases outside the gene matches: 11. CDR3 residues: CASSVASSGGSMAQYF. The CDR3, as DNA: TGTGCCAGCAGCGTAGCTTCTAGCGGGGGCTCGATGGCCCAGTACTTC.

The chain employs TRBV28 and TRBJ2-7; 10 bases agree with TRBD1. CDR3 length: 15 residues. The junction had 9 bases not matched to a gene; V was cut back by 2 bases and J by 8 bases. Germline V lookup: CDR1 MDHEN, CDR2 SYDVKM. CDR3 coding DNA: TGTGCCAGCAGTTTACGGGACAGGGGTAAACATAAGCAGTACTTC. It codes for CASSLRDRGKHKQYF.

By sample share, this clone is medium-sized. The chain joins TRBV19 to TRBJ2-1; D is ambiguous. Germline V gene lookup returns CDR1 LNHDA and CDR2 SQIVND (reference sequence). The CDR3 sequence is 12 residues long. The ends were cut back, 1 base at V and 5 bases at J, with 3 bases in the middle. CDR3 loop: CASSIGHNEQFF. The CDR3 nucleotides are TGTGCCAGTAGTATAGGGCACAATGAGCAGTTCTTC.

This sequence joins TRBV6-6 and TRBJ1-5, with TRBD1 matching over 7 bases. This CDR3 has 15 amino acids. Germline assignment: CDR1 MNHNY and CDR2 SVGAGI (reference sequence). J gave up 3 bases and V 2 bases, and 4 bases lay outside the gene matches. The CDR3, as DNA: TGTGCCAGCAGTTACCAGACAGGGATCAATCAGCCCCAGCATTTT. Its translation is CASSYQTGINQPQHF.

The chain links TRBV28 to TRBJ1-1; possible D gene TRBD1, 5 bases. The V end was cut by 2 bases, the J end by 4 bases, with 14 bases between. Germline lookup yields CDR1 MDHEN and CDR2 SYDVKM. The CDR3 sequence is 15 residues long. CDR3 bases: TGTGCCAGCAGTTTACCCAGCTGGGGGGGCACTGAAGCTTTCTTT. It encodes CASSLPSWGGTEAFF. The full variable domain, with the rest looked up from reference TRBV28 and TRBJ1-1, is DVKVTQSSRYLVKRTGEKVFLECVQDMDHENMFWYRQDPGLGLRLIYFSYDVKMKEKGDIPEGYSVSREKKERFSLILESASTNQTSMYLCASSLPSWGGTEAFFGQGTRLTVV.

This clone showed up just a few times. The V call is TRBV7-9, the J call TRBJ2-1; 7 nucleotides agree with TRBD1. Germline V gives CDR1 SEHNR, CDR2 FQNEAQ (reference sequence). J gave up 5 bases and V 4 bases, and 11 bases lay outside the gene matches. This CDR3 has 16 residues. The CDR3 spells CASSSPGQESNNEQFF. The DNA for the CDR3 is TGTGCCAGCAGCTCCCCAGGACAGGAAAGTAACAATGAGCAGTTCTTC.

Points on this clone: A much larger clone lies one base from this, so it may be a read error. Other DNA sequences in the sample encode the same CDR3. This chain uses TRBV29-1 with TRBJ2-2; 9 positions agree with TRBD2. With 4 bases clipped from V and 6 bases from J, the junction kept 6 bases outside the gene matches. This CDR3 has 14 residues. CDR1 and CDR2 from the germline V gene are SQVTM and ANQGSEA. The CDR3 DNA sequence: TGCAGCGTTGCCGCTAGCGGGGATGCCGGGGAGCTGTTTTTT. Translated: CSVAASGDAGELFF.

This clone was seen a handful of times. The CDR3 bases are TGTGCCAGCAGTTTTATGGCGGGAGTAGGCGCAGATACGCAGTATTTT. It codes for CASSFMAGVGADTQYF. The V gene is TRBV27, the J gene TRBJ2-3; 7 nucleotides agree with TRBD2. V was clipped by 3 bases and J by 4 bases; unmatched bases: 10. The germline V gene encodes CDR1 MNHEY and CDR2 SMNVEV (reference sequence). This CDR3 is built from 16 residues.

V gene TRBV25-1 combines with J gene TRBJ2-3; the match to TRBD2 covers 9 bases. This CDR3 spans 16 amino acids. In germline, CDR1 is MGHDK, CDR2 SYGVNS. V shed 5 bases and J 4 bases; nucleotides not matched to a gene: 10. CDR3 DNA sequence: TGTGCCAGCAGTCTGGAGGTAGCGGGAGCGGCAGATACGCAGTATTTT. This gives the protein CASSLEVAGAADTQYF.